The 19 T cell receptor beta chains listed next were all sequenced from one sample in a study of cytomegalovirus exposure and HLA in healthy donors. Libraries were prepared by immunoSEQ multiplex PCR; TCRdb keeps only in-frame clonotypes and omits some of them. Of more than 85,000 clones listed, about nine tenths are singletons. The sequenced sample consisted of PBMCs. All receptors derive from a woman younger than 30 in good health and CMV-seronegative.

This clone appeared once. The chain is built from TRBV19 and TRBJ1-5; 8 bases line up with TRBD1. The ends lost 7 bases at V and 6 bases at J; junction bases unmatched: 8. CDR1 is LNHDA and CDR2 is SQIVND in the germline V gene (reference sequence). The CDR3 has 14 residues. CDR3 protein: CASTPGQGGQPQHF. The DNA for the CDR3 is TGTGCCAGTACCCCCGGACAGGGCGGTCAGCCCCAGCATTTT.

The V and J genes are TRBV6-4 and TRBJ2-5; TRBD2 is a possible D gene (5 bases). Germline V CDR1 and CDR2: MRHNA, SNTAGT. The CDR3 is made up of 13 amino acids. V was trimmed by 4 bases and J by 4 bases, leaving 10 bases between them. The CDR3 region is CASSGAGGETQYF. DNA for the CDR3: TGTGCCAGCAGTGGGGCAGGAGGAGAGACCCAGTACTTC.

A word on this clone: Other DNA sequences in this specimen translate into the identical CDR3. The genes are TRBV9 and TRBJ2-7; 10 bases map to TRBD2. V dropped 0 bases and J dropped 3; count of bases not matched to a gene: 0. The V gene's germline CDR1 is SGDLS and CDR2 YYNGEE. The CDR3 covers 14 residues. Here the CDR3 reads CASSVASGSYEQYF. CDR3 DNA sequence: TGTGCCAGCAGCGTAGCTAGCGGGAGCTACGAGCAGTACTTC.

This CDR3 reads CASSFRTSGSSEQYF. For the CDR3, the DNA is TGTGCCAGCAGTTTCCGGACTAGCGGGAGTAGTGAGCAGTACTTC. The chain combines TRBV6-5 with TRBJ2-7; 13 bases align to TRBD2. The V segment lost 4 bases and the J segment 7 bases; nucleotides outside the gene matches: 7. Germline-derived CDR1 and CDR2 are MNHEY and SVGAGI. There are 15 residues in the CDR3.

V usage is TRBV9 and J usage is TRBJ2-1; D perhaps matches TRBD1 (6 bases). This CDR3 contains 16 residues. Trimming took off 3 bases at V and 7 bases at J, with 20 bases between the two ends. The V gene's germline CDR1 is SGDLS and CDR2 YYNGEE. This CDR3 is CASSAPIEGVENEQFF. CDR3 bases: TGTGCCAGCAGCGCCCCCATTGAGGGGGTTGAAAATGAGCAGTTCTTC.

This clone was observed a few times. The rearrangement uses TRBV7-9 and TRBJ1-2; the D is unclear. CDR1 and CDR2 from the germline V gene are SEHNR and FQNEAQ (reference sequence). The CDR3 spans 12 residues. Trimming shortened V by 5 bases and J by 8 bases, and 12 bases separated the two germline ends. For the CDR3, the DNA is TGTGCCAGCAGCGTGGGCCCTTCGGGCTACACCTTC. Its translation: CASSVGPSGYTF.

The J gene is TRBJ2-1, the V gene TRBV11-2; TRBD2 agrees at 10 bases. CDR3 length equals 15 residues. V shed 6 bases, J shed 10 bases, and the junction held 12 bases outside the gene matches. Germline V lookup: CDR1 SGHAT, CDR2 FQNNGV. The CDR3 DNA is TGTGCCAGCAGAGCCAGCGGGAGGGCTTTGGGGGAGCAGTTCTTC. Amino acid sequence: CASRASGRALGEQFF.

The chain is built from TRBV28 and TRBJ2-3; 7 bases line up with TRBD2. Looked up from germline, CDR1 is MDHEN and CDR2 is SYDVKM. The CDR3 extends over 18 amino acids. With 3 bases clipped from V and 2 bases from J, the junction kept 14 bases outside the gene matches. The CDR3 DNA reads TGTGCCAGCAGTTTGATTGGGGGACTACCGGGGAACACAGATACGCAGTATTTT. It is translated as CASSLIGGLPGNTDTQYF.

The V and J genes are TRBV13 and TRBJ1-1; 10 bases are shared with TRBD1. The CDR3 runs 17 residues. Trimming removed 2 bases from V and 4 bases from J; junction bases left unmatched: 10. Per germline, CDR1 PRHDT and CDR2 FYEKMQ (reference sequence). The CDR3: CASSLLTGGRMGTEAFF. The CDR3, as DNA: TGTGCCAGCAGCTTATTGACAGGGGGCAGGATGGGCACTGAAGCTTTCTTT.

This chain links TRBV7-8 with TRBJ2-7; tentatively, D is TRBD2 (5 bases). Trimming took 5 bases from V and 1 from J, leaving 12 bases between them. This CDR3 has 14 residues. CDR1 is SGHVS and CDR2 is FQNEAQ in the germline V gene. The CDR3 coding sequence is TGTGCCAGCAGCATCGGGCCGGGGTCCTACGAGCAGTACTTC. Protein product: CASSIGPGSYEQYF.

This chain joins TRBV6-5 and TRBJ2-1, with D maybe TRBD1 (6 bases). CDR3 length: 15 residues. Germline CDR1 reads MNHEY; CDR2 reads SVGAGI. Trimming took off 2 bases at V and 7 bases at J, with 15 bases between the two ends. Here the CDR3 reads CASSYRGQMMNEQFF. In DNA form, the CDR3 reads TGTGCCAGCAGTTACCGCGGACAGATGATGAATGAGCAGTTCTTC.

V usage is TRBV27 and J usage is TRBJ2-7, with 7 bases that match TRBD1. After removal of 4 bases from V and 3 bases from J, the junction contained 3 bases not matched to a gene. This CDR3 has 13 residues. Germline lookup yields CDR1 MNHEY and CDR2 SMNVEV (reference sequence). In DNA, the CDR3 is TGTGCCAGCAGTTCCTCAGGGGGCTACGAGCAGTACTTC. As protein: CASSSSGGYEQYF.

This clone appeared a few times. The J gene is TRBJ2-7, the V gene TRBV6-6; possible D gene TRBD1, 6 bases. Germline values: CDR1 MNHNY, CDR2 SVGAGI (reference sequence). The ends were cut back, 5 bases at V and 4 bases at J, with 12 bases in the middle. The CDR3 extends over 13 amino acids. In DNA, the CDR3 is TGTGCCAGCAGTCCTCGGACAGTTTACGAGCAGTACTTC. This codes for CASSPRTVYEQYF.

The chain has TRBV7-8 and TRBJ2-1, with unresolved D. Germline assignment: CDR1 SGHVS and CDR2 FQNEAQ. The CDR3 covers 14 residues. V was pared by 5 bases and J by 8 bases, with 16 bases between. CDR3 sequence reads: CASSPRLPADEQFF. In DNA, the CDR3 is TGTGCCAGCAGCCCCCGACTCCCGGCGGATGAGCAGTTCTTC.

The chain has TRBV7-2 and TRBJ1-5; 7 bases align to TRBD1. Germline CDR1 is SGHTA and CDR2 is FQGNSA. Germline trimming cut 1 base from V and 2 bases from J; bases unmatched to any gene: 5. This CDR3 region has 16 residues. The CDR3 sequence: CASSLDRGGGNQPQHF. CDR3 nucleotides: TGTGCCAGCAGCTTAGACAGGGGCGGGGGCAATCAGCCCCAGCATTTT.

The chain employs TRBV18 and TRBJ2-1, with 11 bases lining up with TRBD1. Germline V gene lookup returns CDR1 KGHSH and CDR2 LQKENI. This CDR3 is 15 amino acids long. Trimming at V came to 4 bases and at J to 7 bases, leaving 6 bases not matched to a gene. The CDR3: CASSRTGGFGNEQFF. The CDR3 DNA is TGTGCCAGCTCACGGACAGGGGGCTTCGGAAATGAGCAGTTCTTC.

The chain has TRBV27 and TRBJ1-2; 7 nucleotides align to TRBD1. CDR1 is MNHEY and CDR2 is SMNVEV in the germline V gene (reference sequence). Trimming cost V 2 bases and J 3 bases; bases outside gene matches: 6. This CDR3 contains 15 residues. For the CDR3, the DNA is TGTGCCAGCAGTTTAACCGGACAGGCCTACTATGGCTACACCTTC. As protein: CASSLTGQAYYGYTF.

This chain uses TRBV5-4 with TRBJ1-3; 7 bases map to TRBD1. The CDR3 contains 16 residues. V was clipped by 4 bases and J by 0 bases; unmatched bases: 7. Germline lookup yields CDR1 SGHNT and CDR2 YYREEE (reference sequence). CDR3 sequence (DNA): TGTGCCAGCAGCCTTAGGACAGGCAGCTCTGGAAACACCATATATTTT. This translates into CASSLRTGSSGNTIYF. The full variable domain, in which reference TRBV5-4 and TRBJ1-3 provide the parts outside the CDR3, is ETGVTQSPTHLIKTRGQQVTLRCSSQSGHNTVSWYQQALGQGPQFIFQYYREEENGRGNFPPRFSGLQFPNYSSELNVNALELDDSALYLCASSLRTGSSGNTIYFGEGSWLTVV.

This chain joins TRBV30 and TRBJ2-1; TRBD2 agrees at 12 bases. The CDR3 runs 15 residues. Germline loops: CDR1 GTSNPN, CDR2 SVGIG (reference sequence). Trimming removed 4 bases from V and 7 bases from J; junction bases left unmatched: 8. Here the CDR3 reads CAWNLLAGGFNEQFF. CDR3 coding DNA: TGTGCCTGGAACTTACTAGCGGGAGGTTTTAATGAGCAGTTCTTC. Using reference TRBV30 and TRBJ2-1 for the parts outside the CDR3, the full variable domain is SQTIHQWPATLVQPVGSPLSLECTVEGTSNPNLYWYRQAAGRGLQLLFYSVGIGQISSEVPQNLSASRPQDRQFILSSKKLLLSDSGFYLCAWNLLAGGFNEQFFGPGTRLTVL.